This is a list of T cell receptor beta chains from one sample in a study of shared clonotypes between healthy human individuals. Only in-frame clones appear in the TCRdb table, and some are missing; sequencing was by immunoSEQ multiplex PCR. The sample consists of about 680,000 clones, approximately 90% of them appearing once. The sequencing input was naive CD8+ T cells sorted from blood. Receptors originate from a man aged 30 to 45 in good health. The conserved cysteine and the conserved F or W are not part of the CDR3 here. Not every row has a clone size; where given, it reads once, few, many or a size class.

size | J | V | CDR3
- | TRBJ2-7 | TRBV2 | ASSTGGDEQY
- | TRBJ2-3 | TRBV9 | ASSITDTQY
- | TRBJ2-5 | TRBV29-1 | STSRQETQY
- | TRBJ1-5 | TRBV4-1 | ASSPEQGDNQPQH
- | TRBJ2-1 | TRBV7-9 | ASSPPSGTKYNEQF
- | TRBJ2-3 | TRBV30 | AWSQRGGRQLDTQY
once | TRBJ2-7 | TRBV13 | ASSSQGVYEQY
few | TRBJ1-1 | TRBV7-6 | ASSLGGYEAF
- | TRBJ2-1 | TRBV27 | ASSPFLEGLNEQF
- | TRBJ2-7 | TRBV28 | ASSVWGQPAEQY
- | TRBJ2-7 | TRBV11-2 | ASTAGLAGRSSYEQY
- | TRBJ2-1 | TRBV12-5 | ASGFSGRANEQF
once | TRBJ2-5 | TRBV27 | ASTSTGGEETQY
- | TRBJ2-3 | TRBV29-1 | SARASWDTQY
- | TRBJ2-3 | TRBV28 | ASAGLGGTSYRQY
- | TRBJ1-5 | TRBV7-6 | ASSERVTDQPQH
once | TRBJ2-3 | TRBV2 | ASSEWASGSTDTQY
- | TRBJ2-1 | TRBV5-1 | ASSLEDAEQF
- | TRBJ2-7 | TRBV5-1 | ASSLAGTGVPSEQY
- | TRBJ1-4 | TRBV2 | ASSEAPSLEKLF
- | TRBJ2-7 | TRBV6-5 | ASSYSQGTGQY
- | TRBJ2-1 | TRBV4-3 | ASSGLAGWGNEQF
once | TRBJ2-1 | TRBV27 | ASSPSAGYNEQF
- | TRBJ2-7 | TRBV11-2 | ASSLDPIFGTSVFEQY
- | TRBJ2-7 | TRBV27 | ASSRGLAGFSHEQY
- | TRBJ1-2 | TRBV7-9 | ASEGVDYGYT
- | TRBJ1-1 | TRBV5-1 | ASSLFLVSTKSEAF
- | TRBJ1-3 | TRBV19 | ASSTPYGNTIY
- | TRBJ2-3 | TRBV5-5 | ASSLAGLRGTDTQY
- | TRBJ2-1 | TRBV13 | ASSPRGSGRGNEQF
- | TRBJ2-2 | TRBV4-3 | ASSPWTSGRYDEAGELF
- | TRBJ1-5 | TRBV7-2 | ASSLDRVTGPNQPQH
- | TRBJ2-3 | TRBV4-1 | ASRKGRGSGRARDTQY
- | TRBJ1-1 | TRBV7-9 | ASTLTPTPMNTEAF
- | TRBJ1-5 | TRBV15 | ATSRDGQSNQPQH
- | TRBJ1-2 | TRBV7-9 | ASSLAPEGYT
- | TRBJ2-6 | TRBV4-1 | ASSQEGSGRASLSGANVLT
few | TRBJ1-5 | TRBV6-1 | AILGEAGNQPQH
- | TRBJ1-1 | TRBV5-4 | ASSLEGRVEAF
- | TRBJ1-2 | TRBV28 | ASSPDWGANYGYT
- | TRBJ1-5 | TRBV27 | ASRGEGNQPQH
- | TRBJ2-5 | TRBV7-9 | ASSSRLAGGPQETQY
- | TRBJ2-3 | TRBV27 | ASSPRDRGTDTQY
- | TRBJ2-7 | TRBV28 | ASRTGTSGRVYEQY
- | TRBJ2-2 | TRBV7-7 | ASSLFASGRETTGELF
- | TRBJ2-7 | TRBV15 | ATSKSAAGGPYEQY
- | TRBJ2-1 | TRBV7-9 | ASSTPRSSYNEQF
few | TRBJ2-3 | TRBV29-1 | SVEVLGTGTDTQY